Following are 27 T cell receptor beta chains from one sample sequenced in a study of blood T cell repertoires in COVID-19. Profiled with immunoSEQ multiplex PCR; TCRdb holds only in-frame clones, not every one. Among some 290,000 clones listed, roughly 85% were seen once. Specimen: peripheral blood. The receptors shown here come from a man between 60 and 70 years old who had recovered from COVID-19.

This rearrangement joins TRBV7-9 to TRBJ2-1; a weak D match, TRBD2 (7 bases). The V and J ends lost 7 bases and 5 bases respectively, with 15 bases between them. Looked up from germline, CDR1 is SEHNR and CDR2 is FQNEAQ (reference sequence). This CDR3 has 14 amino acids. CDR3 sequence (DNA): TGTGCCAGCACTTGGGGGGGCCGGAACAATGAGCAGTTCTTC. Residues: CASTWGGRNNEQFF. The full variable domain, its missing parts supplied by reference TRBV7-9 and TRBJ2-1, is DTGVSQNPRHKITKRGQNVTFRCDPISEHNRLYWYRQTLGQGPEFLTYFQNEAQLEKSRLLSDRFSAERPKGSFSTLEIQRTEQGDSAMYLCASTWGGRNNEQFFGPGTRLTVL.

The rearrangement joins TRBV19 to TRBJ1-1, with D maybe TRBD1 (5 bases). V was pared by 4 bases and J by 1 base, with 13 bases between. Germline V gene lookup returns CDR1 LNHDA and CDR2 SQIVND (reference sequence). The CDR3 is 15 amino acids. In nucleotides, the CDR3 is TGTGCCAGTAGTACTCCAGACAGACCGAACACTGAAGCTTTCTTT. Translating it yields CASSTPDRPNTEAFF.

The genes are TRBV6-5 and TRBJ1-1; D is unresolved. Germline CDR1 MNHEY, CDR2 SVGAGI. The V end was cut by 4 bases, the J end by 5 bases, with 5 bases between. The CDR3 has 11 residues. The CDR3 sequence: CASSSGTEAFF. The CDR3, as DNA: TGTGCCAGCAGTTCCGGTACTGAAGCTTTCTTT.

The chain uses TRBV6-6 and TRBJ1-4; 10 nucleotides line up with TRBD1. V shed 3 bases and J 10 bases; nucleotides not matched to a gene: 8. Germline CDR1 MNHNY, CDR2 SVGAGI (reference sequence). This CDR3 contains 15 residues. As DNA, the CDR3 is TGTGCCAGCAGTTATCCGGGACAGGGGTCGAGAAAACTGTTTTTT. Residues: CASSYPGQGSRKLFF.

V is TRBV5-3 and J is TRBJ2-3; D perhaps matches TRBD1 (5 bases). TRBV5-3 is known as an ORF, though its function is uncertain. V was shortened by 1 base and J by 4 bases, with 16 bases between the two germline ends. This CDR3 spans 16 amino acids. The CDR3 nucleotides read TGTGCCAGAAGCTTGATCAGGGCACCACTGTCAGATACGCAGTATTTT. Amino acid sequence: CARSLIRAPLSDTQYF.

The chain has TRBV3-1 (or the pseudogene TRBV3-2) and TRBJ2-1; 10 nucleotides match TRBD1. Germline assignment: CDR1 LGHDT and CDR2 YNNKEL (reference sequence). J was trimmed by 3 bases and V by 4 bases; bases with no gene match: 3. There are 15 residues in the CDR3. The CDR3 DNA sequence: TGTGCCAGCAGCCGGGACAGGGGCGACTACAATGAGCAGTTCTTC. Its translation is CASSRDRGDYNEQFF.

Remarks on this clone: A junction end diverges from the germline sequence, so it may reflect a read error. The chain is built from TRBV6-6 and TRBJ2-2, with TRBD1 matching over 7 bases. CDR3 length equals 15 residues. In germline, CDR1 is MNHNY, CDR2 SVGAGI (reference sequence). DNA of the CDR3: TGTGCCAGCAGTGACTCGGGCCAGGGGGTCGGGGAGCTGTTTTTT. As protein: CASSDSGQGVGELFF.

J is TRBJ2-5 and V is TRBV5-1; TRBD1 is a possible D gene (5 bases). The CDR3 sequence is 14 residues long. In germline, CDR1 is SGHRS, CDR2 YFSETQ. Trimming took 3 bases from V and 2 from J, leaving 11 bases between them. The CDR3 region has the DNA TGCGCCAGCAGCTCAACAGGCTATCAAGAGACCCAGTACTTC. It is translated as CASSSTGYQETQYF.

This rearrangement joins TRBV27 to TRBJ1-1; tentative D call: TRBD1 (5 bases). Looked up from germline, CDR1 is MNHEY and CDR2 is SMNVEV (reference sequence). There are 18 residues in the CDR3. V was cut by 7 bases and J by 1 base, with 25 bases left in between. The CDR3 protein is CASKRPQRGSVENTEAFF. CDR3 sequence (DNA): TGTGCCAGCAAGCGCCCCCAGCGGGGGAGCGTGGAGAACACTGAAGCTTTCTTT.

The CDR3 reads CASRKHRNNQPQHF. Here the CDR3 DNA reads TGTGCCAGCAGAAAACACAGGAACAATCAGCCCCAGCATTTT. J is TRBJ1-5 and V is TRBV28, with TRBD1 as a possible D gene (5 bases). The CDR3 totals 14 residues. CDR1 is MDHEN and CDR2 is SYDVKM in the germline V gene. V gave up 6 bases and J gave up 3 bases, with 12 bases separating them. Full variable domain (rest looked up from reference TRBV28 and TRBJ1-5): DVKVTQSSRYLVKRTGEKVFLECVQDMDHENMFWYRQDPGLGLRLIYFSYDVKMKEKGDIPEGYSVSREKKERFSLILESASTNQTSMYLCASRKHRNNQPQHFGDGTRLSIL.

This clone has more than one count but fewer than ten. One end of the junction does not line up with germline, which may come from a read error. CDR3 residues: CASKFANAGELFF. CDR3 DNA sequence: TGTGCCAGCAAGTTTGCGAACGCCGGGGAGCTGTTTTTT. V usage is TRBV27 and J usage is TRBJ2-2, with D unclear. The CDR3 spans 13 residues. From germline, CDR1 is MNHEY and CDR2 SMNVEV (reference sequence).

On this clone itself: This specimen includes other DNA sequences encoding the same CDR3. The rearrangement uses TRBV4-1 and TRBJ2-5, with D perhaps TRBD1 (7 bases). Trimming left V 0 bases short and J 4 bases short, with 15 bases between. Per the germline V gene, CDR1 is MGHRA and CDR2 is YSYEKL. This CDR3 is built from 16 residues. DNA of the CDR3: TGCGCCAGCAGCCAAGATGGAGGGGGCGGAGGAGAGACCCAGTACTTC. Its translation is CASSQDGGGGGETQYF.

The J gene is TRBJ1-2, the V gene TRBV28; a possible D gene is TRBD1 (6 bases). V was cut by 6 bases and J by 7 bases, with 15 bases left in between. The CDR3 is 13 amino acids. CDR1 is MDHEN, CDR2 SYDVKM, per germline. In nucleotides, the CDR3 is TGTGCCAGCAGCCCTGGGGGCGCGGGTGGCTACACCTTC. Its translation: CASSPGGAGGYTF.

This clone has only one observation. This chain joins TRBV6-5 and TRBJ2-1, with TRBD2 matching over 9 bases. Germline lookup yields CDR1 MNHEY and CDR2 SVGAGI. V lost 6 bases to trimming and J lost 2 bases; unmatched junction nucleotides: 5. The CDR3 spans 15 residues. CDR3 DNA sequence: TGTGCCAGCAGGCTAAGCGGGGGGACCTACAATGAGCAGTTCTTC. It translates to CASRLSGGTYNEQFF.

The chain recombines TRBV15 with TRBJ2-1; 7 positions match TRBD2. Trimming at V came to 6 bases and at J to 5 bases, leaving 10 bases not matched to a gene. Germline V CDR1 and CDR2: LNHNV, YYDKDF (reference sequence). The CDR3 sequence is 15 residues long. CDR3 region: CATRGFASGHNEQFF. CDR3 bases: TGTGCCACCAGAGGATTCGCTAGCGGCCACAATGAGCAGTTCTTC.

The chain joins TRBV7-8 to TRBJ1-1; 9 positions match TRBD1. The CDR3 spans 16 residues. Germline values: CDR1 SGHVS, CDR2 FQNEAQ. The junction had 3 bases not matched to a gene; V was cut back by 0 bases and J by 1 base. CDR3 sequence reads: CASSLAGGQGNTEAFF. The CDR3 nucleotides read TGTGCCAGCAGCTTAGCGGGGGGACAGGGGAACACTGAAGCTTTCTTT.

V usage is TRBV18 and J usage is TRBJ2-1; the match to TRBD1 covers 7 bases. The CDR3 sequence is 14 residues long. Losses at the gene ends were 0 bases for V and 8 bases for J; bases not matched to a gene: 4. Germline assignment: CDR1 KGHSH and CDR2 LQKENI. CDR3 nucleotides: TGTGCCAGCTCACCACCGGACAGGTTCTATGAGCAGTTCTTC. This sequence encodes CASSPPDRFYEQFF. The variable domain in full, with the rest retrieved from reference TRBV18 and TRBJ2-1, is NAGVMQNPRHLVRRRGQEARLRCSPMKGHSHVYWYRQLPEEGLKFMVYLQKENIIDESGMPKERFSAEFPKEGPSILRIQQVVRGDSAAYFCASSPPDRFYEQFFGPGTRLTVL.

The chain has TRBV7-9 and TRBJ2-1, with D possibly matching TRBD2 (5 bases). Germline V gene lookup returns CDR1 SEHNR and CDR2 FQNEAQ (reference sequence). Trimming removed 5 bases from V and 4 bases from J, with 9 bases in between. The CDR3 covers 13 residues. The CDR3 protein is CASSPGEYNEQFF. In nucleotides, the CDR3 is TGTGCCAGCAGCCCCGGGGAGTACAATGAGCAGTTCTTC.

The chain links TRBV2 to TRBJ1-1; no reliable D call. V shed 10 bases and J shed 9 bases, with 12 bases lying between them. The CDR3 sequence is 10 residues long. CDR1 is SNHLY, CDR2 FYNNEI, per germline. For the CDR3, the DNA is TGTGCCAACACAGCCGCGCAAGCTTTCTTT. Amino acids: CANTAAQAFF.

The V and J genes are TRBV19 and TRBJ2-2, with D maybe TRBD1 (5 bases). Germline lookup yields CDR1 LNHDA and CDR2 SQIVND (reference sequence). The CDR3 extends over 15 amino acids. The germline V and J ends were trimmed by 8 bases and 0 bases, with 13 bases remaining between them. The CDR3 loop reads CASSPQGSNTGELFF. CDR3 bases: TGTGCCAGTTCTCCTCAGGGCTCGAACACCGGGGAGCTGTTTTTT.

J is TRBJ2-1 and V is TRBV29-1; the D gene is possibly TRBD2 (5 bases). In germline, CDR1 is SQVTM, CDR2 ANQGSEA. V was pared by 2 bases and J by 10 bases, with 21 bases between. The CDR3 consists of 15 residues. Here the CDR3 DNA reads TGCAGCGTTGAAAAGGCTCGCGGGCGCTCCTCCGAGCAGTTCTTC. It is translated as CSVEKARGRSSEQFF.

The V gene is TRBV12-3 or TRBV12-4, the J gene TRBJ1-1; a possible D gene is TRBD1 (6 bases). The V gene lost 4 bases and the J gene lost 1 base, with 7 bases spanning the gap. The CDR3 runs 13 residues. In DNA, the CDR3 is TGTGCCAGCAGTTGGACAGAGAACACTGAAGCTTTCTTT. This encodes CASSWTENTEAFF.

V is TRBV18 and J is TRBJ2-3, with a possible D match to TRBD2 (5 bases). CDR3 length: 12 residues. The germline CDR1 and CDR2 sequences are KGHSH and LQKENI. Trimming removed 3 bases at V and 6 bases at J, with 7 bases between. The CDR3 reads CASSPRRDTQYF. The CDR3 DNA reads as TGTGCCAGCTCACCCCGGAGGGATACGCAGTATTTT.

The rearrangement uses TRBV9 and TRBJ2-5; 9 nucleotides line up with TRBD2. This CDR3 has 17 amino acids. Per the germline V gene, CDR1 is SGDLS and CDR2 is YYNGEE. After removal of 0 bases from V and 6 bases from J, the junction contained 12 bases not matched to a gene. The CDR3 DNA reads TGTGCCAGCAGCGTAGACGTGGCGGGGGGGGTCCTACAGACCCAGTACTTC. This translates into CASSVDVAGGVLQTQYF.

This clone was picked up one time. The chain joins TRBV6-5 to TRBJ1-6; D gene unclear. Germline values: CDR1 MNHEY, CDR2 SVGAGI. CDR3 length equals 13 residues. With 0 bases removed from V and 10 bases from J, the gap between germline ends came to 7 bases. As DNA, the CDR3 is TGTGCCAGCAGTTACTCGCTAGGCTCACCCCTCCACTTT. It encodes CASSYSLGSPLHF.

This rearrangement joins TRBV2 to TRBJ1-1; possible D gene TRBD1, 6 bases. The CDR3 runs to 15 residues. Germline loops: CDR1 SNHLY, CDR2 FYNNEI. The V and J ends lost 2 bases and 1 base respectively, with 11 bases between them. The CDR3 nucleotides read TGTGCCAGCAGTGAAAGGGTAGGGGGGAACACTGAAGCTTTCTTT. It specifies CASSERVGGNTEAFF.

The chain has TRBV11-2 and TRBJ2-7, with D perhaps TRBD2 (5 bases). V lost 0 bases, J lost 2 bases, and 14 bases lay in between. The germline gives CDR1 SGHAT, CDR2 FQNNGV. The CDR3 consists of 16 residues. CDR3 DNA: TGTGCCAGCAGCTTAGATTGGGCGGGTCGAACCTACGAGCAGTACTTC. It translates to CASSLDWAGRTYEQYF.